The T cell receptor beta chain under discussion was sequenced for a study of shared clonotypes between healthy human individuals. Study-level background: Serving as donors were a couple of women and a few men, whose ages spanned 18 to 49.

The CDR3 sequence is 16 residues long. Trimming left V 5 bases short and J 0 bases short, with 16 bases between. Per germline, CDR1 MNHEY and CDR2 SMNVEV (reference sequence). Regarding the study as a whole: In contrast to clonotypes shared by all four donors, non-shared clonotypes had lower generation probabilities. On the whole, naive subsets had larger estimated richness than memory subsets had.

Donors were healthy HIV-negative adults without recent acute infections or vaccinations. Sequencing used immunoSEQ multiplex PCR; TCRdb keeps in-frame clones, though not all of them. The sample shows more than 2,000,000 clones, approximately 94% of them seen only once. The count of this clone is one. Its antigen is undetermined. This chain connects TRBV27 to TRBJ1-2, with a possible D match to TRBD1 (5 bases). Sequenced sample: naive CD4+ T cells sorted from blood. As for subset: CD45RA+ positively selected. This TCR was recovered from a man between 18 and 35 years old in good health. CDR3 nucleotide sequence: TGTGCCAGCAGTCCCCTCGGAGGGGCCCCTAACTATGGCTACACCTTC. This gives the protein CASSPLGGAPNYGYTF.